Below, 4 T cell receptor beta chains from the same sample are listed, as sequenced in a study of blood T cell repertoires in COVID-19. Libraries were prepared by immunoSEQ multiplex PCR; TCRdb keeps only in-frame clonotypes and omits some of them. The sample yields more than 200,000 clones, 70% to 90% seen once. Sequenced material: peripheral blood. Receptor source: a man between 18 and 35 years old with active or convalescent COVID-19.

The CDR3 DNA follows: TGCAGCGTTGCGGGCGGGACAGGTTACAATGAGCAGTTCTTC. It specifies CSVAGGTGYNEQFF. The chain employs TRBV29-1 and TRBJ2-1; 8 nucleotides line up with TRBD1. Germline CDR1 is SQVTM and CDR2 is ANQGSEA. Trimming at V came to 4 bases and at J to 4 bases, leaving 6 bases not matched to a gene. CDR3 size: 14 residues.

This chain uses TRBV19 with TRBJ2-2, with a tentative D call TRBD1 (5 bases). The CDR3 covers 15 residues. The V end lost 7 bases, the J end lost 5 bases, and 17 bases lay between the germline ends. Germline CDR1 is LNHDA and CDR2 is SQIVND (reference sequence). This chain's CDR3 is CASTAGHRETGELFF. CDR3 in DNA: TGTGCCAGTACGGCAGGGCACCGCGAGACCGGGGAGCTGTTTTTT.

This sequence joins TRBV19 and TRBJ2-1; 9 positions match TRBD2. The CDR3 runs to 16 residues. Germline V gene data show CDR1 as LNHDA and CDR2 as SQIVND (reference sequence). With 2 bases clipped from V and 3 bases from J, the junction kept 5 bases outside the gene matches. CDR3 DNA: TGTGCCAGTAGTATATGGGCTAGCGGGGACTACAATGAGCAGTTCTTC. Translating it yields CASSIWASGDYNEQFF.

V usage is TRBV6-5 and J usage is TRBJ1-1; D is unresolved. The CDR3 spans 16 residues. Germline V gene sequence: CDR1 MNHEY, CDR2 SVGAGI. Trimming removed 0 bases from V and 1 base from J, with 12 bases in between. Here the CDR3 reads CASSYSTVEENTEAFF. Here the CDR3 DNA reads TGTGCCAGCAGTTACTCCACGGTGGAGGAGAACACTGAAGCTTTCTTT.